This entry concerns a single TCR beta chain. What it binds is unknown. This entry belongs to a study of cytomegalovirus exposure and HLA in healthy donors. Background on the study: Early release data held 85 million or so unique TCRs from HLA-typed donors. Whole-study findings and limits: In a later analysis, at a false discovery rate of 0.05, roughly 17,000 TCR beta sequences matched HLA alleles. TCR beta V- and J-gene trimming, according to a later analysis, was linked to a missense DCLRE1C variant.

Both 60 Vbeta primers and 13 Jbeta primers went into the PCR. Clones were read by immunoSEQ multiplex PCR, and TCRdb kept only the in-frame ones, dropping some. The sample holds about 180,000 clones, around 80% seen once. The CDR3 extends over 13 amino acids. Germline V gene data show CDR1 as LNHDA and CDR2 as SQIVND (reference sequence). V shed 5 bases, J shed 8 bases, and the junction held 8 bases outside the gene matches. The sample comprised PBMCs. This clonotype originated in a girl aged 10-17 years in good health and CMV-seropositive. This chain uses TRBV19 with TRBJ1-2; 7 positions match TRBD1. CDR3 in amino acids: CASSPTGQNGYTF. The CDR3, as DNA: TGTGCCAGTAGTCCGACGGGACAGAACGGCTACACCTTC.